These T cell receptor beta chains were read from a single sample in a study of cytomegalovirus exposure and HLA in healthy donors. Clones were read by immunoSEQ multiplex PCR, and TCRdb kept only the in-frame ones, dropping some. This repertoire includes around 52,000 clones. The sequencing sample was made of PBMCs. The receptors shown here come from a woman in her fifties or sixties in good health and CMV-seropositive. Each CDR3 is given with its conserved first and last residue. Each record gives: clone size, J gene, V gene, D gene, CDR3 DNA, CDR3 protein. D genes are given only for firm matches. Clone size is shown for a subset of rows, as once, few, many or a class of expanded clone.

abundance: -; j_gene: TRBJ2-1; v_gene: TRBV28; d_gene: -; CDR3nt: TGTGCCAGCAAGCTGGGGAGGATGACCTACAATGAGCAGTTCTTC; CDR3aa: CASKLGRMTYNEQFF
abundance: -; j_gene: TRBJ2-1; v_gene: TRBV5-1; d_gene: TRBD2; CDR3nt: TGCGCCAGCAGCTTGGTCGGTAGCGGGGGCTACAATGAGCAGTTCTTC; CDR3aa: CASSLVGSGGYNEQFF
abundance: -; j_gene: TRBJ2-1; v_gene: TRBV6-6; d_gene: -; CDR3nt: TGTGCCAGCAGTTACATCTCAGGGACCTACAATGAGCAGTTCTTC; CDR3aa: CASSYISGTYNEQFF
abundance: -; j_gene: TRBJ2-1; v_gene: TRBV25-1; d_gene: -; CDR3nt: TGTGCCAGCAGTGTTGTAGACTTCTACAATGAGCAGTTCTTC; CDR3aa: CASSVVDFYNEQFF
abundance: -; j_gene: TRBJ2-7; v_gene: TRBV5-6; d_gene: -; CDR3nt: TGTGCCAGCAGCTTGGCAGGGTGGGCCTACGAGCAGTACTTC; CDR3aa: CASSLAGWAYEQYF
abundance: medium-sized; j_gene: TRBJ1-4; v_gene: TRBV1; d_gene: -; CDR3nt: TGCACCAGGCAACAGGGGATTAATGAAAAACTGTTTTTT; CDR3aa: CTRQQGINEKLFF
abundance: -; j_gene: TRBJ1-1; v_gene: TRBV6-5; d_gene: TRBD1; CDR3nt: TGTGCCAGCAGTTACTCTTTAACAGGGGGCACTGAAGCTTTCTTT; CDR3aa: CASSYSLTGGTEAFF
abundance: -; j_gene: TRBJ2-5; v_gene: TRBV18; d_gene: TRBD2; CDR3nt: TGTGCCAGCTCACCACCGGCGGGAGAAGAGACCCAGTACTTC; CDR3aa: CASSPPAGEETQYF
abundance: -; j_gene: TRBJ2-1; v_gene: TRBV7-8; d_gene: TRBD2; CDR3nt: TGTGCCAGCAGCCCTCGGGGGGGGTCCTACAATGAGCAGTTCTTC; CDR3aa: CASSPRGGSYNEQFF
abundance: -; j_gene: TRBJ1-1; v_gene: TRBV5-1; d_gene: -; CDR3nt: TGCGCCAGCAGCTTGGACCTGGGCGCTGAAGCTTTCTTT; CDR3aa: CASSLDLGAEAFF
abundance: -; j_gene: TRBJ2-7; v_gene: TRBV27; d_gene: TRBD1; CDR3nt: TGTGCCAGCAGTCCGAGGACAGGGGGCGTTTACGAGCAGTACTTC; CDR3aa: CASSPRTGGVYEQYF
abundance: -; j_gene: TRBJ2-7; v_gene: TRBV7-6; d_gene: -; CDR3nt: TGTGCCAGCAGCTTAGTCGGTCGCGAGCAGTACTTC; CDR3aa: CASSLVGREQYF
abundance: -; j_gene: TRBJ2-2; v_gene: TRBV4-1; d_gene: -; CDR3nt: TGCGCCAGCAGCACCTCGGAGGGCATTGGGGAGCTGTTTTTT; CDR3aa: CASSTSEGIGELFF
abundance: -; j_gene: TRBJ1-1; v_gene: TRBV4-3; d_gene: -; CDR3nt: TGCGCCAGCAGCCAAGGCGGGGGGCAGACCGAAGCTTTCTTT; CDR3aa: CASSQGGGQTEAFF
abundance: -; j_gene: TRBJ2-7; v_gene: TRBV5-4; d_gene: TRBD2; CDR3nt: TGTGCCAGCAGCTATGGGACTAGCGGGATTGGGGAGCAGTACTTC; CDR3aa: CASSYGTSGIGEQYF
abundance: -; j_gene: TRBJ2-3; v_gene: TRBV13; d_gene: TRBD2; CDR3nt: TGTGCCAGCAGCATGCTAGCGGGAGGTACAGATACGCAGTATTTT; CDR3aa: CASSMLAGGTDTQYF
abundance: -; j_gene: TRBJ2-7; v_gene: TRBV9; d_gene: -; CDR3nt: TGTGCCAGCAGCGTAGGGGGGGACGAGCAGTACTTC; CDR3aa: CASSVGGDEQYF
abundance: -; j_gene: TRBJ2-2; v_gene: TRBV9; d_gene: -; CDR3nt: TGTGCCAGCAGCGTAGGAGGGACTCACTCCACCGGGGAGCTGTTTTTT; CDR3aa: CASSVGGTHSTGELFF
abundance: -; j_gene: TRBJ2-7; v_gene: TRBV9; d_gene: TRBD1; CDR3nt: TGTGCCAGCAGCTCTTGGACAGGGACGGGAGAGCAGTACTTC; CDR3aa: CASSSWTGTGEQYF
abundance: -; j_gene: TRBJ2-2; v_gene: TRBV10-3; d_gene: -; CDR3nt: TGTGCCATCAGTGTACTCCAGAACACCGGGGAGCTGTTTTTT; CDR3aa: CAISVLQNTGELFF
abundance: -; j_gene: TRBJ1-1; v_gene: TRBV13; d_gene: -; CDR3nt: TGTGTCTTCAGCCAGGGAGGAGGATGGTTCCCTCAGAACACTGAAGCTTTCTTT; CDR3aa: CVFSQGGGWFPQNTEAFF
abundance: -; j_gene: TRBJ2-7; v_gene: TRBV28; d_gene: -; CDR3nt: TGTGCCAGCACCCAAGCCAGGGTCATGTTCTACGAGCAGTACTTC; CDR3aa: CASTQARVMFYEQYF
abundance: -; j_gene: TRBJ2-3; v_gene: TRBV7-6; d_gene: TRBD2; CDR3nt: TGTGCCAGCAGCGCCGGACTAGTAACAGATACGCAGTATTTT; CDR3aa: CASSAGLVTDTQYF
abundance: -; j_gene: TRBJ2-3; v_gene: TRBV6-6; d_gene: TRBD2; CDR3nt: TGTGCCAGCAGGGATAGCGGGAGTTCTACAGATACGCAGTATTTT; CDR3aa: CASRDSGSSTDTQYF
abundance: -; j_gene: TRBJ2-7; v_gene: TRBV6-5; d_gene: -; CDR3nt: TGTGCCAACGAAATCCAGAGACAAACCTTAGGGCAGTACTTC; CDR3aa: CANEIQRQTLGQYF
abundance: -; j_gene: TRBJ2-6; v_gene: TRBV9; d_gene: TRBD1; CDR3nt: TGTGCCAGCAGCGGGGTGGACAGGATCTTCTCTGGGGCCAACGTCCTGACTTTC; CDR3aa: CASSGVDRIFSGANVLTF
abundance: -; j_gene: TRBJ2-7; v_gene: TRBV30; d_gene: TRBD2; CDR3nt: TGTGCCTGGAGGGGACTAGGCGACTACGAGCAGTACTTC; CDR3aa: CAWRGLGDYEQYF
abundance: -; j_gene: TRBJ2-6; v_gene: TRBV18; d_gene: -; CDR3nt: TGTGCCAGCTCACCCATCTCTGGGGCCAACGTCCTGACTTTC; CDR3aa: CASSPISGANVLTF
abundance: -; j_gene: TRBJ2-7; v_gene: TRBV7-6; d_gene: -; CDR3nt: TGTGCCAGCAGCTTAAGACAGGACACCTACGAGCAGTACTTC; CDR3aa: CASSLRQDTYEQYF
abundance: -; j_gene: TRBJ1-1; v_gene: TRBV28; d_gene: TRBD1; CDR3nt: TGTGCCAGCAGTTTAGACAGGGGAACTGAAGCTTTCTTT; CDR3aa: CASSLDRGTEAFF
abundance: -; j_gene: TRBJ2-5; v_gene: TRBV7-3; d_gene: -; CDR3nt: TGTGCCAGCAGCTTGACCGCGGGGAGATCAGAGACCCAGTACTTC; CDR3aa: CASSLTAGRSETQYF
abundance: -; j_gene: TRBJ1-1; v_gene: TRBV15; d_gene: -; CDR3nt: TGTGCCACCAGCACCCGACAGAAGAACACTGAAGCTTTCTTT; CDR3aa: CATSTRQKNTEAFF
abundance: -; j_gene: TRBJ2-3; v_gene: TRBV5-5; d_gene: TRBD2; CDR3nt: TGTGCCAGCAGCCGGGCGGGGATCGGGGCTAGCGGGAGTCGCACAGATACGCAGTATTTT; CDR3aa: CASSRAGIGASGSRTDTQYF
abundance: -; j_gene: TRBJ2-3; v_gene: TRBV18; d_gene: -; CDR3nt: TGTGCTAGCTCACGAGATCGTGCAGATACGCAGTATTTT; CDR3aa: CASSRDRADTQYF
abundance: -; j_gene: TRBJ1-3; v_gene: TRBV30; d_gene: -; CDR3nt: TGTGCCTGGAGTGTAGCGGGTTGGGACACCATATATTTT; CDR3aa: CAWSVAGWDTIYF
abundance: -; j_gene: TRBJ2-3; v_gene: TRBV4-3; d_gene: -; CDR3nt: TGCGCCAGCAGCCAATCTGGGGGCACTAGCACAGATACGCAGTATTTT; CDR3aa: CASSQSGGTSTDTQYF
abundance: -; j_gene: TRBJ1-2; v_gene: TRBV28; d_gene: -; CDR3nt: TGTGCCAGCAGTTTCCAGGGGTTTTATGGCTACACCTTC; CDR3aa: CASSFQGFYGYTF